Each of the 32 T cell receptor beta chains below was sequenced from the same sample in a study of blood T cell repertoires in COVID-19. The repertoire was sequenced with immunoSEQ multiplex PCR; TCRdb's copy has only in-frame clones and lacks some. The sample records roughly 300,000 clones, more than 70% being singletons. Sequenced material: peripheral blood. The receptors derive from a woman aged 45-60 years who had recovered from COVID-19.

The chain carries TRBV30 and TRBJ1-1; D gene ambiguous. The CDR3 extends over 15 amino acids. Germline CDR1 reads GTSNPN; CDR2 reads SVGIG (reference sequence). V lost 5 bases and J lost 1, with 17 bases in between. The CDR3 is CAWAPFGGGNTEAFF. In DNA form, the CDR3 reads TGTGCCTGGGCCCCGTTCGGCGGCGGGAACACTGAAGCTTTCTTT.

This clone came up once. The V gene is TRBV4-1, the J gene TRBJ2-7; TRBD1 agrees at 7 bases. Per the germline V gene, CDR1 is MGHRA and CDR2 is YSYEKL. V trimming: 0 bases; J trimming: 2 bases; junction bases outside the gene matches: 1. The CDR3 runs 14 residues. The CDR3 spells CASSQEQGPYEQYF. The DNA of the CDR3 is TGCGCCAGCAGCCAAGAACAGGGGCCCTACGAGCAGTACTTC.

The chain carries TRBV2 and TRBJ2-6, with D perhaps matching TRBD1 (5 bases). Germline CDR1 reads SNHLY; CDR2 reads FYNNEI. Between the trimmed V and J ends, which lost 6 bases and 4 bases, there was a span of 16 bases. The CDR3 covers 16 residues. The chain's CDR3 is CASRKTGGAGANVLTF. The CDR3 DNA is TGTGCCAGCAGGAAAACAGGTGGGGCCGGGGCCAACGTCCTGACTTTC.

V gene TRBV5-6 combines with J gene TRBJ2-2; perhaps TRBD2 as D (5 bases). Between the trimmed V and J ends, which lost 0 bases and 13 bases, there was a span of 13 bases. Germline values: CDR1 SGHDT, CDR2 YYEEEE. The CDR3 totals 13 residues. The DNA of the CDR3 is TGTGCCAGCAGCTTGGGGACTCCCAACATGCTGTTTTTT. Its protein is CASSLGTPNMLFF.

Details on this clone: Other nucleotide sequences from this sample produce the same CDR3. The chain couples TRBV4-1 to TRBJ2-1, with TRBD1 matching over 9 bases. Unmatched junction bases numbered 2, after V lost 1 base and J lost 4 bases. CDR3 length equals 15 residues. The germline gives CDR1 MGHRA, CDR2 YSYEKL. The CDR3 protein is CASSQGQGVYNEQFF. DNA for the CDR3: TGCGCCAGCAGCCAAGGACAGGGGGTGTACAATGAGCAGTTCTTC.

V gene TRBV9 combines with J gene TRBJ1-1; the D is unclear. The CDR3 is 14 residues long. Germline-derived CDR1 and CDR2 are SGDLS and YYNGEE. Between the trimmed V and J ends, which lost 1 base and 1 base, there was a span of 8 bases. CDR3 nucleotide sequence: TGTGCCAGCAGCGTACAGGAAGAGAACACTGAAGCTTTCTTT. This gives the protein CASSVQEENTEAFF.

DNA for the CDR3: TGCGCCAGCAGCTTGGGAGGGAGGGACAACAATGAGCAGTTCTTC. This gives the protein CASSLGGRDNNEQFF. V and J are TRBV5-1 and TRBJ2-1; D might be TRBD2 (7 bases). CDR3 length: 15 residues. CDR1 is SGHRS, CDR2 YFSETQ, per germline. The V gene lost 0 bases and the J gene lost 5 bases, with 12 bases spanning the gap.

The J gene is TRBJ1-6, the V gene TRBV4-3, with D maybe TRBD1 (6 bases). V lost 0 bases and J lost 7, with 10 bases in between. The CDR3 loop spans 15 amino acids. The germline gives CDR1 LGHNA, CDR2 YSLEER. The CDR3 protein is CASSQDPTGNSPLHF. The DNA of the CDR3 is TGCGCCAGCAGCCAAGACCCAACAGGGAATTCACCCCTCCACTTT.

The genes are TRBV28 and TRBJ1-2, with unresolved D. Trimming pared 9 bases from V and 1 base from J, leaving 9 bases between. CDR3 length: 12 residues. The germline V gene encodes CDR1 MDHEN and CDR2 SYDVKM. CDR3 sequence reads: CASVRNNYGYTF. CDR3 DNA sequence: TGTGCCAGTGTCAGGAATAACTATGGCTACACCTTC.

CDR3 DNA: TGTGCCAGCAGTTTACCCGGGACATCGAATGAAAAACTGTTTTTT. Its protein product is CASSLPGTSNEKLFF. The chain links TRBV28 to TRBJ1-4, with a possible D match to TRBD1 (6 bases). Germline CDR1 is MDHEN and CDR2 is SYDVKM. Trimming shortened V by 2 bases and J by 5 bases, and 12 bases separated the two germline ends. The CDR3 extends over 15 amino acids.

The V call is TRBV7-2, the J call TRBJ2-3; a possible D gene is TRBD2 (5 bases). V was pared by 4 bases and J by 4 bases, with 18 bases between. The CDR3 has 16 residues. CDR1 is SGHTA and CDR2 is FQGNSA in the germline V gene. CDR3 loop: CASSSELVLGADTQYF. The CDR3 nucleotides are TGTGCCAGCAGCTCTGAACTAGTTTTGGGCGCAGATACGCAGTATTTT.

V is TRBV4-3 and J is TRBJ1-3, with a tentative D call TRBD1 (5 bases). Germline V CDR1 and CDR2: LGHNA, YSLEER. The CDR3 extends over 15 amino acids. V lost 2 bases and J lost 0, with 8 bases in between. For the CDR3, the DNA is TGCGCCAGCAGCCAACTCGACAGCTCTGGAAACACCATATATTTT. Translating it yields CASSQLDSSGNTIYF.

J is TRBJ1-4 and V is TRBV28, with 9 bases fitting TRBD1. Trimming took 2 bases from V and 2 from J; bases not matched to a gene: 6. Germline V gene data show CDR1 as MDHEN and CDR2 as SYDVKM. The CDR3 runs 17 residues. The CDR3 protein is CASSLLGTGWTNEKLFF. The DNA of the CDR3 is TGTGCCAGCAGTTTACTCGGGACAGGGTGGACTAATGAAAAACTGTTTTTT. The entire variable domain, with the rest obtained from reference TRBV28 and TRBJ1-4, is as follows: DVKVTQSSRYLVKRTGEKVFLECVQDMDHENMFWYRQDPGLGLRLIYFSYDVKMKEKGDIPEGYSVSREKKERFSLILESASTNQTSMYLCASSLLGTGWTNEKLFFGSGTQLSVL.

This clone showed up just a few times. The gene calls are TRBV12-3 or TRBV12-4 and TRBJ1-4, with TRBD1 as a possible D gene (5 bases). Trimming shortened V by 7 bases and J by 10 bases, and 10 bases separated the two germline ends. This CDR3 comprises 11 residues. For the CDR3, the DNA is TGTGCCAGCACCCCGGGGGGAAAACTGTTTTTT. It is translated as CASTPGGKLFF.

As for this clone: Relative to the germline gene, one junction end is altered; a read error may explain this. The chain recombines TRBV27 with TRBJ2-6; 7 positions match TRBD1. The CDR3 length is 16 residues. Per germline, CDR1 MNHEY and CDR2 SMNVEV (reference sequence). CDR3 bases: TGTGCCAGCAGATTATCAAGGGGGCCTGGGGCCAACGTCCTGACTTTC. It is translated as CASRLSRGPGANVLTF.

The chain has TRBV7-2 and TRBJ1-2; 8 nucleotides line up with TRBD1. Trimming cost V 5 bases and J 8 bases; bases outside gene matches: 16. Germline lookup yields CDR1 SGHTA and CDR2 FQGNSA. The CDR3 totals 16 residues. The CDR3: CASSASLGTGLRGYTF. CDR3 coding DNA: TGTGCCAGCAGCGCCAGCCTCGGGACAGGATTACGGGGCTACACCTTC.

The chain combines TRBV20-1 with TRBJ1-1, with D possibly matching TRBD1 (5 bases). Germline values: CDR1 DFQATT, CDR2 SNEGSKA (reference sequence). The CDR3 extends over 14 amino acids. Trimming took off 3 bases at V and 6 bases at J, with 17 bases between the two ends. The CDR3 protein is CSASLSGEIAEAFF. As DNA, the CDR3 is TGCAGTGCTAGTCTATCGGGGGAAATAGCTGAAGCTTTCTTT.

This clone was counted a single time. V gene TRBV29-1 combines with J gene TRBJ1-4; 7 bases agree with TRBD1. V shed 5 bases, J shed 14 bases, and the junction held 5 bases outside the gene matches. Germline CDR1 and CDR2: SQVTM and ANQGSEA. CDR3 length: 10 residues. The CDR3, as DNA: TGCAGCGTTTTGGGACAGCGGCTGTTTTTT. It translates to CSVLGQRLFF.

This chain links TRBV28 with TRBJ1-2, with a possible D match to TRBD1 (5 bases). CDR1 MDHEN and CDR2 SYDVKM come from the germline V gene. V gave up 7 bases and J gave up 2 bases, with 8 bases separating them. The CDR3 spans 12 residues. CDR3 in DNA: TGTGCCAGCAAAGACAGCAACTATGGCTACACCTTC. The encoded protein is CASKDSNYGYTF.

This chain links TRBV29-1 with TRBJ1-1; D ambiguous. The V end was cut by 7 bases, the J end by 5 bases, with 14 bases between. The CDR3 spans 12 residues. Germline V CDR1 and CDR2: SQVTM, ANQGSEA. The CDR3 nucleotides are TGCAGCGCTCTACCGGGCGGGACTGAAGCTTTCTTT. Encoded protein: CSALPGGTEAFF.

The rearrangement joins TRBV28 to TRBJ1-5; 9 bases line up with TRBD1. The V gene's germline CDR1 is MDHEN and CDR2 SYDVKM. The CDR3 has 16 residues. V gave up 3 bases and J gave up 5 bases; unmatched junction bases: 8. This chain's CDR3 is CASSFPSTGGDQPQHF. CDR3 DNA: TGTGCCAGCAGTTTCCCCTCCACAGGGGGCGATCAGCCCCAGCATTTT. The full variable domain, its missing parts supplied by reference TRBV28 and TRBJ1-5, is DVKVTQSSRYLVKRTGEKVFLECVQDMDHENMFWYRQDPGLGLRLIYFSYDVKMKEKGDIPEGYSVSREKKERFSLILESASTNQTSMYLCASSFPSTGGDQPQHFGDGTRLSIL.

Details on this clone: One junction end does not reproduce the germline sequence, and a read error may be involved. This rearrangement joins TRBV14 to TRBJ2-1, with D maybe TRBD1 (6 bases). CDR1 and CDR2 from the germline V gene are SGHDN and FVKESK. This CDR3 has 12 residues. CDR3 DNA sequence: TGTGCCAGCAGCCAACTCCGACAGGTACCCGTCTTC. This gives the protein CASSQLRQVPVF.

This rearrangement joins TRBV6-5 to TRBJ2-1, with TRBD2 matching over 8 bases. The CDR3 consists of 15 residues. Per the germline V gene, CDR1 is MNHEY and CDR2 is SVGAGI. V shed 5 bases and J 7 bases; nucleotides not matched to a gene: 10. The CDR3 DNA is TGTGCCAGCAGTCGGGCACTAGCGGCTGCTAATGAGCAGTTCTTC. Translation: CASSRALAAANEQFF.

This chain joins TRBV29-1 and TRBJ2-7; TRBD1 agrees at 7 bases. CDR1 and CDR2 (germline): SQVTM, ANQGSEA. The CDR3 covers 14 residues. Trimming at V came to 1 base and at J to 6 bases, leaving 9 bases not matched to a gene. CDR3 in amino acids: CSVEAPGGGGEQYF. DNA of the CDR3: TGCAGCGTTGAAGCCCCAGGGGGTGGGGGCGAGCAGTACTTC.

The rearrangement links TRBV5-4 to TRBJ2-7; 10 bases match TRBD1. This CDR3 is built from 13 residues. V lost 6 bases to trimming and J lost 7 bases; unmatched junction nucleotides: 7. Germline V CDR1 and CDR2: SGHNT, YYREEE (reference sequence). For the CDR3, the DNA is TGTGCCAGCACCCAAGGACAGGGGGGTGAGCAGTACTTC. This gives the protein CASTQGQGGEQYF.

The rearrangement uses TRBV4-1 and TRBJ2-4, with D tentatively TRBD1 (5 bases). Germline V CDR1 and CDR2: MGHRA, YSYEKL. The CDR3 sequence is 15 residues long. The ends were cut back, 4 bases at V and 3 bases at J, with 13 bases in the middle. Here the CDR3 DNA reads TGCGCCAGCAGCCCAGCAGGGAAAGGCAAAAACATTCAGTACTTC. It codes for CASSPAGKGKNIQYF.

This sequence joins TRBV27 and TRBJ1-1, with 8 positions matching TRBD1. The CDR3 is made up of 15 amino acids. Germline V gives CDR1 MNHEY, CDR2 SMNVEV (reference sequence). The trim removed 5 bases at V and 5 bases at J, leaving 10 bases unmatched. CDR3 amino acids: CASSDAGGEGTEAFF. The CDR3 DNA is TGTGCCAGCAGTGACGCAGGGGGCGAGGGTACTGAAGCTTTCTTT.

The chain joins TRBV19 to TRBJ2-3; TRBD2 agrees at 10 bases. This CDR3 comprises 16 residues. V lost 0 bases to trimming and J lost 2 bases; unmatched junction nucleotides: 2. Germline V CDR1 and CDR2: LNHDA, SQIVND (reference sequence). The CDR3 DNA follows: TGTGCCAGTAGTATAGAGACTAGCGGGTTCACAGATACGCAGTATTTT. The encoded protein is CASSIETSGFTDTQYF.

The CDR3 here is CASSEGAQGSNEQYF. The CDR3, as DNA: TGTGCCAGCAGTGAAGGGGCACAGGGGAGTAACGAGCAGTACTTC. The J gene is TRBJ2-7, the V gene TRBV6-1, with 7 positions matching TRBD1. Germline CDR1 is MNHNS and CDR2 is SASEGT. This CDR3 contains 15 residues. J gave up 5 bases and V 1 base, and 8 bases lay outside the gene matches.

The V call is TRBV29-1, the J call TRBJ1-1; no reliable D call. Germline CDR1 is SQVTM and CDR2 is ANQGSEA. The CDR3 spans 14 residues. V was trimmed by 6 bases and J by 2 bases, leaving 16 bases between them. The CDR3 loop reads CSVLAPPTNTEAFF. As DNA, the CDR3 is TGCAGCGTCTTAGCCCCCCCAACTAACACTGAAGCTTTCTTT.

The chain couples TRBV19 to TRBJ2-7, with 9 bases that match TRBD1. Germline V lookup: CDR1 LNHDA, CDR2 SQIVND (reference sequence). The CDR3 consists of 13 residues. V lost 5 bases, J lost 6 bases, and 5 bases stayed unmatched. The CDR3 sequence is CASSRDREAEQYF. The CDR3 nucleotides read TGTGCCAGTAGTCGGGACAGGGAGGCCGAGCAGTACTTC. The variable domain in full, completed from reference TRBV19 and TRBJ2-7, reads DGGITQSPKYLFRKEGQNVTLSCEQNLNHDAMYWYRQDPGQGLRLIYYSQIVNDFQKGDIAEGYSVSREKKESFPLTVTSAQKNPTAFYLCASSRDREAEQYFGPGTRLTVT.

J is TRBJ2-1 and V is TRBV27; 12 nucleotides line up with TRBD1. With V trimmed by 4 bases and J by 8 bases, 9 bases remained unmatched. Germline CDR1 MNHEY, CDR2 SMNVEV (reference sequence). The CDR3 consists of 16 residues. The DNA of the CDR3 is TGTGCCAGCAGTTCTCACCGGGACAGGGGGCTCGATGAGCAGTTCTTC. As protein: CASSSHRDRGLDEQFF.